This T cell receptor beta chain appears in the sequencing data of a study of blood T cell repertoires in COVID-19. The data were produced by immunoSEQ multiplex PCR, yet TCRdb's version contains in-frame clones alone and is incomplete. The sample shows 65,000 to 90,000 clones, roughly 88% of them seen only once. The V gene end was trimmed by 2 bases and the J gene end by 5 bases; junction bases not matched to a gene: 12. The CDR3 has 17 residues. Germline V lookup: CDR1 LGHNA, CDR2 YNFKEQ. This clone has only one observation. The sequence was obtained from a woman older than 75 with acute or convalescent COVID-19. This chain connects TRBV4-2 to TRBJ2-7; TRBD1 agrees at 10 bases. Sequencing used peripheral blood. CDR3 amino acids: CASSQSALGTGVHEQYF. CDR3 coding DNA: TGTGCCAGCAGCCAATCCGCTTTAGGGACAGGGGTCCACGAGCAGTACTTC.